This TCR beta chain was identified during a study of T cell changes during pregnancy in multiple sclerosis. Germline CDR1 SGHTA, CDR2 FQGNSA. This CDR3 is 14 amino acids long. J lost 2 bases, V lost 1 base, and 2 bases had no gene match. Profiling relied on immunoSEQ multiplex PCR, and the TCRdb table lists in-frame clones only, not all of them. The table shows around 57,000 clones, with roughly 90% occurring only once. The rearrangement uses TRBV7-2 and TRBJ2-7, with 7 bases identical to TRBD1. The sample consisted of CD4+ T cells from peripheral blood mononuclear cells, taken after pregnancy. The source of this sequence is a female donor in good health, enrolled as a control in a pregnancy study. For the CDR3, the DNA is TGTGCCAGCAGCTTAGGGCAGGGGGCCTACGAGCAGTACTTC. It specifies CASSLGQGAYEQYF.